This T cell receptor beta chain was found in a study of cytomegalovirus exposure and HLA in healthy donors. The junction had 5 bases not matched to a gene; V was cut back by 10 bases and J by 0 bases. This CDR3 has 14 residues. Looked up from germline, CDR1 is LNHDA and CDR2 is SQIVND (reference sequence). The PCR employed 60 Vbeta primers together with 13 Jbeta primers. Measured with immunoSEQ multiplex PCR; TCRdb has only the in-frame clones, and not every one. This listing includes just over 150,000 clones. Though probably carrying unrecorded immune exposures, donors were nominally healthy at sampling. Whole-study results and caveats: Later, an analysis found that common viral pathogens appeared to be linked with several of the most significant clusters. In a later analysis, a missense DCLRE1C variant was linked to TCR beta V- and J-gene trimming. Among the sequence variants, a highly shared cluster was likely an artifact of sequencing.

On this clone: Its antigen is not identified.

Sequences were obtained from PBMCs. This TCR derives from a man aged 25-40 years in good health and CMV-seronegative. The chain employs TRBV19 and TRBJ2-3; 9 nucleotides align to TRBD1. CDR3: CATRDRASTDTQYF. CDR3 DNA: TGTGCCACCCGGGACAGGGCCAGCACAGATACGCAGTATTTT.